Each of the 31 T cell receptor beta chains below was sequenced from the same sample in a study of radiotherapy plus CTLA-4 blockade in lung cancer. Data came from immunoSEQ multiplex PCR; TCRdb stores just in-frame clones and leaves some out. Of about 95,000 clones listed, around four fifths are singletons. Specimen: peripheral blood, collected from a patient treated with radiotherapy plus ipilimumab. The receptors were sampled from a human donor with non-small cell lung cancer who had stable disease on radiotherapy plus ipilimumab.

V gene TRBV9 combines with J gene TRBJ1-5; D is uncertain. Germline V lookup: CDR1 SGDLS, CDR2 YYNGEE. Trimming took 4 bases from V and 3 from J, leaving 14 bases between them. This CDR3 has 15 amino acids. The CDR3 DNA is TGTGCCAGCAGCCCCCAAGCCGGACTCAATCAGCCCCAGCATTTT. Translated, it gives CASSPQAGLNQPQHF.

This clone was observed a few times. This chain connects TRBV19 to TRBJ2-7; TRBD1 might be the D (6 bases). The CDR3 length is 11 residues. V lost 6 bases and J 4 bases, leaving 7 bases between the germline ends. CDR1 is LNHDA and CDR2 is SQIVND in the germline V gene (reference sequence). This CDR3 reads CASSRGYEQYF. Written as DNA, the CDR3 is TGTGCCAGTAGCAGGGGTTACGAGCAGTACTTC.

CDR3 nucleotides: TGCGCCAGCAGCTTCGGTAGCGGGAGCACAGATACGCAGTATTTT. This translates into CASSFGSGSTDTQYF. The chain is built from TRBV5-1 and TRBJ2-3; 7 bases are shared with TRBD2. The CDR3 contains 15 residues. V lost 2 bases to trimming and J lost 0 bases; unmatched junction nucleotides: 3. Looked up from germline, CDR1 is SGHRS and CDR2 is YFSETQ.

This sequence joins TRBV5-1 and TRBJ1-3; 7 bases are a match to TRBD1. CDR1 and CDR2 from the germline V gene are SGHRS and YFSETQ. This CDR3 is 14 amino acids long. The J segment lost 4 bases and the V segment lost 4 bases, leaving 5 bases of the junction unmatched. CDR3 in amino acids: CASSAGQEGNTIYF. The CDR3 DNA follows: TGCGCCAGCAGCGCAGGACAGGAGGGAAACACCATATATTTT.

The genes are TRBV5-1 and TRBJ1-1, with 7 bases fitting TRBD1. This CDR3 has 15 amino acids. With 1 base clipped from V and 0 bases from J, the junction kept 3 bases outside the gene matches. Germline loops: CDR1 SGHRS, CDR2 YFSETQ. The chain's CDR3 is CASSLSGGMNTEAFF. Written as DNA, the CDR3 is TGCGCCAGCAGCTTGTCAGGGGGGATGAACACTGAAGCTTTCTTT.

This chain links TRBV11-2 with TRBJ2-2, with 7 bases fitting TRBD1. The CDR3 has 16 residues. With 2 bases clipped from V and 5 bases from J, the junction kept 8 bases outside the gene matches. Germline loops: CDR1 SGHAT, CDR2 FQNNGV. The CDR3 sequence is CASSLMRQGGTGELFF. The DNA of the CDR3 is TGTGCCAGCAGCTTAATGCGACAGGGCGGGACCGGGGAGCTGTTTTTT.

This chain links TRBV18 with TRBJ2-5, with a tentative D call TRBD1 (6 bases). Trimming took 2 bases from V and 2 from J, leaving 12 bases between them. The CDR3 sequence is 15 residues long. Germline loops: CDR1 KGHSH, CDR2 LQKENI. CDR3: CASSPDGTPQETQYF. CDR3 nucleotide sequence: TGTGCCAGCTCACCAGATGGGACACCTCAAGAGACCCAGTACTTC.

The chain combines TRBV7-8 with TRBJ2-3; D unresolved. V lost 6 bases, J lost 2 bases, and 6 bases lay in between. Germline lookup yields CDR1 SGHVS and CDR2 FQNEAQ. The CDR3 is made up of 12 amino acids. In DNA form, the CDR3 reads TGTGCCAGCAGTCGGAACACAGATACGCAGTATTTT. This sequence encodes CASSRNTDTQYF.

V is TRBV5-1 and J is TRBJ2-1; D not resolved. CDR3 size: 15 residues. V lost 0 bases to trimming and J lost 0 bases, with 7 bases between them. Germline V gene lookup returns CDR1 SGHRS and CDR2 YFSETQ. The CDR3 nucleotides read TGCGCCAGCAGCTTGGAAGCGAGCTCCTACAATGAGCAGTTCTTC. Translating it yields CASSLEASSYNEQFF.

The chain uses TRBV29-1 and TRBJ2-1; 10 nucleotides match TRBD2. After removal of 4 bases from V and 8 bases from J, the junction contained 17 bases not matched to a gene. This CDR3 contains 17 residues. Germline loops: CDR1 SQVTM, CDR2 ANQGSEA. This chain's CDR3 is CSVVRGFGLAGADEQFF. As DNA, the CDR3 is TGCAGCGTTGTTAGGGGGTTCGGTCTAGCGGGAGCGGATGAGCAGTTCTTC.

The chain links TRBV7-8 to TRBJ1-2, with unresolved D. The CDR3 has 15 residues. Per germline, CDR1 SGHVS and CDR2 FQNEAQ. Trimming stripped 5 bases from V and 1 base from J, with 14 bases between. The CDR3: CASSLYVGDNYGYTF. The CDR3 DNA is TGTGCCAGCAGCCTGTACGTTGGGGATAACTATGGCTACACCTTC. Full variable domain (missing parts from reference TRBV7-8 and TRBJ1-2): GAGVSQSPRYKVAKRGQDVALRCDPISGHVSLFWYQQALGQGPEFLTYFQNEAQLDKSGLPSDRFFAERPEGSVSTLKIQRTQQEDSAVYLCASSLYVGDNYGYTFGSGTRLTVV.

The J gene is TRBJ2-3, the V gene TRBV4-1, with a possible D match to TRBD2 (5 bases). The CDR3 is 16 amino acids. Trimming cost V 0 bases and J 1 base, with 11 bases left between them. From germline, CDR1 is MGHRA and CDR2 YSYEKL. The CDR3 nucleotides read TGCGCCAGCAGCCAAGACGGCGGGTTGGGCACAGATACGCAGTATTTT. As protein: CASSQDGGLGTDTQYF.

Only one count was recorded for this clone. The CDR3 DNA sequence: TGCGCCAGCAAAATGGGACGGAACACTGAAGCTTTCTTT. Translated, it gives CASKMGRNTEAFF. The chain has TRBV10-2 and TRBJ1-1; D perhaps matches TRBD1 (5 bases). This CDR3 region has 13 residues. Between the trimmed V and J ends, which lost 7 bases and 1 base, there was a span of 10 bases. Germline V gives CDR1 WSHSY, CDR2 SAAADI.

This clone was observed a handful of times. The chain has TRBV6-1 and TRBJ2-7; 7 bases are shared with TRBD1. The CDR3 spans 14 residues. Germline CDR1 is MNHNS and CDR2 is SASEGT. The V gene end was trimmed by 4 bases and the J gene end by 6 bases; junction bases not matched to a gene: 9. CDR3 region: CASSGRTGTSEQYF. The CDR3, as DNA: TGTGCCAGCAGTGGGCGGACAGGCACCAGCGAGCAGTACTTC.

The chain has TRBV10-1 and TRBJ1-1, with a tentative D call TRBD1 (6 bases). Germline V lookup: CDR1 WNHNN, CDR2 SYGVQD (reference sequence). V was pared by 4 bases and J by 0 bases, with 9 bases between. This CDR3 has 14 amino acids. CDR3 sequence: CASSVGGMNTEAFF. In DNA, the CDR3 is TGCGCCAGCAGTGTAGGGGGAATGAACACTGAAGCTTTCTTT.

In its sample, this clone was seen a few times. CDR3 sequence (DNA): TGTGCCAGTAACAGGGAGGGTGAAAAACTGTTTTTT. It yields the protein CASNREGEKLFF. The chain recombines TRBV19 with TRBJ1-4, with a possible D match to TRBD1 (6 bases). The germline V gene has CDR1 LNHDA and CDR2 SQIVND (reference sequence). The CDR3 loop spans 12 amino acids. V was trimmed by 7 bases and J by 7 bases, leaving 10 bases between them. Combining the CDR3 with reference TRBV19 and TRBJ1-4 gives the whole variable domain DGGITQSPKYLFRKEGQNVTLSCEQNLNHDAMYWYRQDPGQGLRLIYYSQIVNDFQKGDIAEGYSVSREKKESFPLTVTSAQKNPTAFYLCASNREGEKLFFGSGTQLSVL.

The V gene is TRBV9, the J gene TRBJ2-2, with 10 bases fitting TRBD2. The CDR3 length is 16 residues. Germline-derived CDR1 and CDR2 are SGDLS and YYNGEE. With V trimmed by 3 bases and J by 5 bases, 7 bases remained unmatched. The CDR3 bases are TGTGCCAGCAGCGCGGGGGGACTAGCGTTTACCGGGGAGCTGTTTTTT. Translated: CASSAGGLAFTGELFF.

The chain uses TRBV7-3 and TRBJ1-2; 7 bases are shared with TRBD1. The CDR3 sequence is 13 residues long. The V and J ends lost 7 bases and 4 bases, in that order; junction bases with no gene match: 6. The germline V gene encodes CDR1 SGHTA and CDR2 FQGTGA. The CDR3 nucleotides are TGTGCCAGCACGACAGGGCGAATCTATGGCTACACCTTC. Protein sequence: CASTTGRIYGYTF.

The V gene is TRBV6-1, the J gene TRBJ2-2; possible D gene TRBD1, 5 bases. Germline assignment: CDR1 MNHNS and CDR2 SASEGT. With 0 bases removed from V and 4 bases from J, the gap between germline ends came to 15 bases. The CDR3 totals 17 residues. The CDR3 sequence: CASSEAPWGRGTGELFF. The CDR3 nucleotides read TGTGCCAGCAGTGAAGCGCCATGGGGCCGTGGCACCGGGGAGCTGTTTTTT.

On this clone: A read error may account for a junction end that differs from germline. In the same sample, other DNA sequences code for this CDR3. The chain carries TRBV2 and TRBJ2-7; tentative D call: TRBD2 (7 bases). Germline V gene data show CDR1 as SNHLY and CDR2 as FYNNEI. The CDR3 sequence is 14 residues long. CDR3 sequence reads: CASSEGGVPYEQYF. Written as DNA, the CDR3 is TGTGCCAGCAGCGAAGGGGGGGTCCCCTACGAGCAGTACTTC.

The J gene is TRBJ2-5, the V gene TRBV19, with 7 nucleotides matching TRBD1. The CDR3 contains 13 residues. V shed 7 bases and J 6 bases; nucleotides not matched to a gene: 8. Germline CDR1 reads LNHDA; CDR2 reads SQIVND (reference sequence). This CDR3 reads CASKEEGAKTQYF. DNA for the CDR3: TGTGCCAGTAAGGAAGAGGGGGCCAAGACCCAGTACTTC. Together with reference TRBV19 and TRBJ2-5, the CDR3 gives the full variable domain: DGGITQSPKYLFRKEGQNVTLSCEQNLNHDAMYWYRQDPGQGLRLIYYSQIVNDFQKGDIAEGYSVSREKKESFPLTVTSAQKNPTAFYLCASKEEGAKTQYFGPGTRLLVL.

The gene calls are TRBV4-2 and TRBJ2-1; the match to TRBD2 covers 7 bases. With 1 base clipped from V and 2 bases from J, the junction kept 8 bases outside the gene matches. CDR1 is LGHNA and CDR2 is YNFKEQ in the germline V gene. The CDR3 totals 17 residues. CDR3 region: CASSQGEAGDTYNEQFF. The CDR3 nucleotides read TGTGCCAGCAGCCAAGGGGAGGCGGGAGATACCTACAATGAGCAGTTCTTC.

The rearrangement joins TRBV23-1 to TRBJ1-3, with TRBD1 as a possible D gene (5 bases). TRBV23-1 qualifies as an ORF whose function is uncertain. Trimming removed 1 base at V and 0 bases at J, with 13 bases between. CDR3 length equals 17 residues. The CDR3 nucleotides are TGCGCCAGCAGTCAATTTAGGCAGGGTATCTCTGGAAACACCATATATTTT. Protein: CASSQFRQGISGNTIYF.

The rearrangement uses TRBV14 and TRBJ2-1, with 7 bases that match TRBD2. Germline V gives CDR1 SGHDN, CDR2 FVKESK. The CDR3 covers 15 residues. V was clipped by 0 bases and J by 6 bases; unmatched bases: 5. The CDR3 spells CASSQDLRERNEQFF. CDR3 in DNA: TGTGCCAGCAGCCAAGATCTGCGGGAGCGCAATGAGCAGTTCTTC.

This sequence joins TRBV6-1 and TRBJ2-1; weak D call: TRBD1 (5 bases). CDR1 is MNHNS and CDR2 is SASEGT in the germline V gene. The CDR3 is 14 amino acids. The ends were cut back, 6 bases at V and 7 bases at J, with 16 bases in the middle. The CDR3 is CASRGTGLGNEQFF. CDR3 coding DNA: TGTGCCAGCAGGGGAACAGGATTGGGAAATGAGCAGTTCTTC.

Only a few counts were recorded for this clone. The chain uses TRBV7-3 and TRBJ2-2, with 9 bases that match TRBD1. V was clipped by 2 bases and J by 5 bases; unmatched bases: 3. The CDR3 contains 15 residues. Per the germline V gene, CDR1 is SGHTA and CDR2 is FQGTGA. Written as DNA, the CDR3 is TGTGCCAGCAGCTTAGGAGGGACAGGGACCGGGGAGCTGTTTTTT. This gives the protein CASSLGGTGTGELFF. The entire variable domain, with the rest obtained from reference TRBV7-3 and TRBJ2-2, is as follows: GAGVSQTPSNKVTEKGKYVELRCDPISGHTALYWYRQSLGQGPEFLIYFQGTGAADDSGLPNDRFFAVRPEGSVSTLKIQRTERGDSAVYLCASSLGGTGTGELFFGEGSRLTVL.

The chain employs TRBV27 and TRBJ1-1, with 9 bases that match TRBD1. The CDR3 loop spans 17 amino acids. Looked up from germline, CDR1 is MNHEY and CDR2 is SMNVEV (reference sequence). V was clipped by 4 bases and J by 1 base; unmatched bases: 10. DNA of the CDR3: TGTGCCAGCAGTTCCGTGGGACAGGGAGTGGGGAACACTGAAGCTTTCTTT. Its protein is CASSSVGQGVGNTEAFF.

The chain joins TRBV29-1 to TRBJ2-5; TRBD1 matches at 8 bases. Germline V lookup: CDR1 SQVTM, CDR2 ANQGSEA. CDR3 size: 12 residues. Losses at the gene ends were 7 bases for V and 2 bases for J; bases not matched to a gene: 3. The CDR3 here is CSGDRGQETQYF. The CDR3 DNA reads TGCAGCGGCGACAGGGGTCAAGAGACCCAGTACTTC.

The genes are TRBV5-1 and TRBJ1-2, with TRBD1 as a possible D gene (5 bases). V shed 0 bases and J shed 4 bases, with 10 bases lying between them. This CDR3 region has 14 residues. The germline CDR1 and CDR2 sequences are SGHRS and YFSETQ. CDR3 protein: CASSLEGSVYGYTF. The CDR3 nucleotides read TGCGCCAGCAGCTTGGAGGGGTCGGTCTATGGCTACACCTTC. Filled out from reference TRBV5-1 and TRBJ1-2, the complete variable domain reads KAGVTQTPRYLIKTRGQQVTLSCSPISGHRSVSWYQQTPGQGLQFLFEYFSETQRNKGNFPGRFSGRQFSNSRSEMNVSTLELGDSALYLCASSLEGSVYGYTFGSGTRLTVV.

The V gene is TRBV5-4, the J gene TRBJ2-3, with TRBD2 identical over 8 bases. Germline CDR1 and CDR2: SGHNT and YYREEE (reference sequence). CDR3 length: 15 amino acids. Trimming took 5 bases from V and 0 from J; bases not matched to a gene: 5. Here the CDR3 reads CASRDQRGSTDTQYF. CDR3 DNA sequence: TGTGCCAGCAGAGACCAGCGGGGGAGCACAGATACGCAGTATTTT. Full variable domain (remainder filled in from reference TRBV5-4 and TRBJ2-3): ETGVTQSPTHLIKTRGQQVTLRCSSQSGHNTVSWYQQALGQGPQFIFQYYREEENGRGNFPPRFSGLQFPNYSSELNVNALELDDSALYLCASRDQRGSTDTQYFGPGTRLTVL.

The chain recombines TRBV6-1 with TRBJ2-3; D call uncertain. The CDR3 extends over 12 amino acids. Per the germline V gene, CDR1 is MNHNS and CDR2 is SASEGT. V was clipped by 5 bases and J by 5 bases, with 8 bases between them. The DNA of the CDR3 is TGTGCCAGCAGTAAAATAGGAGATACGCAGTATTTT. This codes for CASSKIGDTQYF.